This T cell receptor (beta chain) was recorded in a study of CD8+ T cells in alopecia areata. Losses at the gene ends were 3 bases for V and 0 bases for J; bases not matched to a gene: 8. The CDR3 has 17 amino acids. Per germline, CDR1 SGDLS and CDR2 YYNGEE. Regarding treatment: oral pan-JAK inhibitor, 5-10 mg twice daily. Reverse transcription of extracted RNA yielded cDNA, which provided the sequencing template. Measured with immunoSEQ multiplex PCR; TCRdb has only the in-frame clones, and not every one. Of about 270,000 clones in the sample, about three fifths are singletons; the top ten hold 0.9% to 0.95%.

The V call is TRBV9, the J call TRBJ2-5; 10 bases match TRBD2. The sequence derives from a human donor with alopecia areata. The starting material was CD4+ T cells sorted from blood, obtained at week 52, from a patient treated with tofacitinib. CDR3 in DNA: TGTGCCAGCAGCGCGGGACTAGCGCGACAATACCAAGAGACCCAGTACTTC. Translating gives CASSAGLARQYQETQYF.